This T cell receptor (beta chain) was recovered during a study of T cells in tuberculosis. On the study more broadly: IGRA-negative adolescents, IGRA-positive adolescents with latent tuberculosis and adults with active tuberculosis formed this South African cohort.

Produced via immunoSEQ multiplex PCR; TCRdb's table is partial and in-frame only. The table shows around 35,000 clones, with roughly 93% occurring only once. CDR1 and CDR2 from the germline V gene are MNHNY and SVGAGI (reference sequence). The CDR3 is 16 amino acids. V dropped 6 bases and J dropped 10 bases, with 22 bases sitting between them. This chain connects TRBV6-6 to TRBJ1-6; D gene unclear. The sequenced sample was PBMCs. This sequence was found in a donor aged 10 to 29 with latent tuberculosis or without tuberculosis infection. Some clones in this sample may be carry-over from other donors' samples. CDR3 sequence (DNA): TGTGCCAGCAGGCCCACCCTCGGAGGGATGAGGTCACCCCTCCACTTT. Residues: CASRPTLGGMRSPLHF.